The source of this TCR beta chain is a study of vaccination and CD4 T cells after COVID-19. Study information: Of the convalescent patients, who were SARS-CoV-2 positive by nasal swab PCR, several had mild and one severe disease. Recovered patients in the cohort numbered six men and four women, two of them Hispanic. At a median around 92 days (range 35 to 161) after diagnosis, post-COVID samples were drawn. Broader study findings: Convalescent patients displayed spike mono-reactivity in 304 of 307 vaccine-specific clones.

On this clonotype: The antigen is unknown.

The CDR3 has 12 amino acids. V shed 5 bases and J shed 3 bases, with 8 bases lying between them. CDR1 is MNHNS, CDR2 SASEGT, per germline. A single record per CDR3 protein comes from TCRdb applying MiXCR to the PCR reads. The sample yields about 15,000 distinct CDR3 sequences, about 70% seen once. The gene calls are TRBV6-1 and TRBJ2-7; TRBD1 might be the D (5 bases). The TCR was taken from a human donor who had recovered from COVID-19. Material: CD4+ T cells from blood, obtained after SARS-CoV-2 vaccination. CDR3 coding DNA: TGTGCCAGCAGTCTCACAGGCTACGAGCAGTACTTC. It encodes CASSLTGYEQYF.